A selection of T cell receptor beta chains follows, all from one sample in a study of Graves' ophthalmopathy and Graves' hyperthyroidism. TCRdb re-called the multiplex PCR reads through MiXCR, storing one row per CDR3 protein. The sample consists of some 200,000 distinct CDR3 sequences, approximately 28% of them appearing once. Material for sequencing was peripheral blood. These receptors were collected from a man aged 50 to 60 with Graves' ophthalmopathy. The CDR3 runs from the conserved cysteine through the conserved F or W. Fields, in order: J gene, clone size, D gene, V gene, CDR3 protein, CDR3 DNA. D genes are given only for firm matches. The size field is filled for only some rows; it gives once, few, many or a size class.

>TRBJ2-2|many|TRBD2|TRBV2
CASRGLARAGELFF
TGTGCCAGCAGAGGACTAGCGAGGGCCGGGGAGCTGTTTTTT
>TRBJ1-1|many|.|TRBV19
CASSLWTGNTEAFF
TGTGCCAGTAGTTTGTGGACGGGGAACACTGAAGCTTTCTTT
>TRBJ2-5|many|.|TRBV24-1
CATQSWYQETQYF
TGTGCCACACAGAGTTGGTACCAAGAGACCCAGTACTTC
>TRBJ1-1|many|.|TRBV7-9
CASSPGTMNTEAFF
TGTGCCAGCAGCCCCGGGACCATGAACACTGAAGCTTTCTTT
>TRBJ2-1|.|TRBD2|TRBV2
CASSLGLAVSYNEQFF
TGTGCCAGCAGCTTGGGACTAGCGGTCTCCTACAATGAGCAGTTCTTC
>TRBJ1-1|.|TRBD1|TRBV6-1
CASSSDRVGWNTEAFF
TGTGCCAGCAGTAGCGACAGGGTAGGTTGGAACACTGAAGCTTTCTTT
>TRBJ1-2|many|.|TRBV19
CASSIVLGEIGYTF
TGTGCCAGTAGTATAGTCCTGGGGGAAATTGGCTACACCTTC
>TRBJ1-2|many|.|TRBV27
CASRRRGANYGYTF
TGTGCCAGCAGACGCCGCGGGGCGAACTATGGCTACACCTTC
>TRBJ2-7|many|TRBD2|TRBV4-1
CASSRRTSYDEQYF
TGCGCCAGCAGCCGAAGGACTAGTTACGACGAGCAGTACTTC
>TRBJ1-1|many|TRBD1|TRBV7-2
CASSPRTGRDTEAFF
TGTGCCAGCAGCCCAAGGACAGGGCGGGACACTGAAGCTTTCTTT
>TRBJ1-1|.|.|TRBV6-1
CTSSEVVLADEAFF
TGTACCAGCAGTGAAGTGGTATTGGCAGATGAGGCTTTCTTT
>TRBJ2-7|many|.|TRBV29-1
CSVVPGVGASYEQYF
TGCAGCGTCGTACCCGGGGTGGGAGCATCCTACGAGCAGTACTTC
>TRBJ2-5|many|.|TRBV18
CASSPVRGEETQYF
TGTGCCAGCTCACCTGTGCGGGGTGAAGAGACCCAGTACTTC